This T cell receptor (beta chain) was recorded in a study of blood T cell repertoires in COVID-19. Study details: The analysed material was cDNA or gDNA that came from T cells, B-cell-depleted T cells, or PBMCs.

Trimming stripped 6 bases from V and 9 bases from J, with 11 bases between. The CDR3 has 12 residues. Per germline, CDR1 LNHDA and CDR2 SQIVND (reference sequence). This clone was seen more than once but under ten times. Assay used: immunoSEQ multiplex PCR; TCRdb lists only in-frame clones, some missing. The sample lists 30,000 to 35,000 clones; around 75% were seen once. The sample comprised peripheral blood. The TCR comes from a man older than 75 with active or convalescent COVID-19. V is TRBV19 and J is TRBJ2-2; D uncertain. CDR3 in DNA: TGTGCCAGTAGCCCCCGTAGTTGGGAGCTGTTTTTT. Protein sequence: CASSPRSWELFF.